This TCR beta chain was retrieved from a study of beta chain features in type 1 diabetes. Study-wide points: Shorter TCRB CDR3s, moderately but significantly so, were found in Type 1 diabetes patients in all four CD4+ subsets.

This clone was picked up a small number of times. The antigen is undetermined. Every bit of the isolated RNA underwent reverse transcription, so sequencing read expressed TCRB transcripts. The table came from immunoSEQ multiplex PCR; TCRdb's copy has only in-frame clones and leaves some out. The sample gives approximately 730,000 clones, around an eighth of which show up once; approximately 0.022% is in the top ten. The CDR3 loop spans 22 amino acids. With 0 bases clipped from V and 5 bases from J, the junction kept 24 bases outside the gene matches. From germline, CDR1 is SGHTA and CDR2 FQGTGA. The chain couples TRBV7-3 to TRBJ2-2, with 7 nucleotides matching TRBD2. Input material: naive CD4+ T cells from blood. This TCR came from a man aged 18 to 35 with type 1 diabetes. CDR3 in amino acids: CASSLTNLLGLGVDGRTGELFF. In nucleotides, the CDR3 is TGTGCCAGCAGCTTAACCAACTTATTAGGACTAGGCGTCGACGGTCGGACCGGGGAGCTGTTTTTT.